This TCR beta chain is drawn from a study of blood T cell repertoires in COVID-19. Overall study: Sources were T cells, B-cell-depleted T cells, or PBMCs; the material itself was cDNA or gDNA.

TCRdb's table, derived via immunoSEQ multiplex PCR, lists solely in-frame clones and lacks some. The table shows hundreds of thousands of clones, with more than 60% occurring only once. Germline loops: CDR1 SGDLS, CDR2 YYNGEE. This CDR3 region has 16 residues. V lost 1 base to trimming and J lost 7 bases; unmatched junction nucleotides: 13. The rearrangement links TRBV9 to TRBJ2-7, with 8 bases that match TRBD1. The sample comprised peripheral blood. The TCR was taken from a woman in her forties with active or convalescent COVID-19. This chain's CDR3 is CASSVLGTGPSVEQYF. The CDR3 DNA follows: TGTGCCAGCAGCGTACTGGGGACAGGTCCTTCGGTTGAGCAGTACTTC.